The sequence of this TCR beta chain was determined in a study of blood T cell repertoires in COVID-19. Deletions cut 8 bases from V and 0 bases from J, with 14 bases between. The CDR3 totals 16 residues. Germline V gene lookup returns CDR1 MNHEY and CDR2 SMNVEV (reference sequence). Assay used: immunoSEQ multiplex PCR; TCRdb lists only in-frame clones, some missing. The data hold about 260,000 clones, with 75% to 90% observed a single time. Sequenced: PBMCs or T cells enriched from blood (not recorded which). The receptor was derived from a woman aged 18-35 years who had recovered from COVID-19. The chain combines TRBV27 with TRBJ1-6; perhaps TRBD1 as D (5 bases). For the CDR3, the DNA is TGTGCCAGCCAGGACGGGGGGAGCTCCTATAATTCACCCCTCCACTTT. Its translation is CASQDGGSSYNSPLHF.